Included here is one T cell receptor (beta chain) sequence, with context. Its matching antigen is unknown. The data originate from a study of T cell clones after liver transplantation. Background on the study: In this trial, immunosuppression withdrawal was attempted within 2 years of liver transplant. Standard immunosuppression, with no induction, continued until 12-24 months after transplant. Tolerant meant at least one year fully off immunosuppression without liver enzymes above twice normal. The study, taken as a whole, reports: Donor-reactive sequences fell more than third party-reactive ones, suggesting partial deletion.

CDR3 length equals 17 residues. Germline V gives CDR1 SEHNR, CDR2 FQNEAQ (reference sequence). Germline trimming cut 5 bases from V and 5 bases from J; bases unmatched to any gene: 12. Using immunoSEQ multiplex PCR, the repertoire was profiled, and TCRdb retains in-frame clones only, with some absent. The sample holds approximately 68,000 clones; roughly 80% are singletons and the top ten take 0.55% to 0.75%. Sequences were derived from CD4+ T cells from blood, sampled before liver transplant. The V and J genes are TRBV7-9 and TRBJ2-2; the match to TRBD1 covers 9 bases. The sequence was obtained from a human donor who received a liver transplant. CDR3 DNA: TGTGCCAGCAGCACCCTATGGACAGGGGTATTAACCGGGGAGCTGTTTTTT. It translates to CASSTLWTGVLTGELFF. The full variable domain, with the rest looked up from reference TRBV7-9 and TRBJ2-2, is DTGVSQNPRHKITKRGQNVTFRCDPISEHNRLYWYRQTLGQGPEFLTYFQNEAQLEKSRLLSDRFSAERPKGSFSTLEIQRTEQGDSAMYLCASSTLWTGVLTGELFFGEGSRLTVL.